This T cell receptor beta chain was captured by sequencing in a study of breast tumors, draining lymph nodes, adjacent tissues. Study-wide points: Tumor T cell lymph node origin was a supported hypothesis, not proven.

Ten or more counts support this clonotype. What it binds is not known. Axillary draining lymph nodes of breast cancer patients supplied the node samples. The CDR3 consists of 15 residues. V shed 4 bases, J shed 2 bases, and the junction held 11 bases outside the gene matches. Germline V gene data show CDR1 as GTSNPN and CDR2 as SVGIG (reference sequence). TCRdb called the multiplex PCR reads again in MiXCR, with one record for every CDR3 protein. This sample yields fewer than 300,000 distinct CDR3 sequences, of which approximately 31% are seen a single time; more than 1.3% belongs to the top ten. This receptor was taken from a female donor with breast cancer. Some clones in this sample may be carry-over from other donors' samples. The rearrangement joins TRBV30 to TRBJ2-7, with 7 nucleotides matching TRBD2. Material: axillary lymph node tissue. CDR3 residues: CAWKSRGDRPYEQYF. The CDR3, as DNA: TGTGCCTGGAAGTCTCGGGGGGACCGACCCTACGAGCAGTACTTC.